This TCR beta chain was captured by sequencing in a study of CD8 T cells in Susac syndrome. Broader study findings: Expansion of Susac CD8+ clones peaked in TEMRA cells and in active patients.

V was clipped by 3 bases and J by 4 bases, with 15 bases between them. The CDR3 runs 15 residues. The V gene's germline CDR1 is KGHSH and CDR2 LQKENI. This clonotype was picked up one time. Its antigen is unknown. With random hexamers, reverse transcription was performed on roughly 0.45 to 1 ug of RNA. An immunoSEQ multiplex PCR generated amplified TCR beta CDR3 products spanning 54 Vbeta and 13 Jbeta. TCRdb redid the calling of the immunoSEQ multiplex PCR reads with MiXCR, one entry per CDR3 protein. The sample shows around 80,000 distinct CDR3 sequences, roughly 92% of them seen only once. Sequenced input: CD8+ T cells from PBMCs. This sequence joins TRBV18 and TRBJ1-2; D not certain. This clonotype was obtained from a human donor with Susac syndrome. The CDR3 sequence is CASSPFIGPGYGYTF. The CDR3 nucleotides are TGTGCCAGCTCACCCTTCATTGGGCCCGGCTATGGCTACACCTTC.